The T cell receptor (beta chain) under discussion was sequenced for a study of beta chain features in type 1 diabetes. General study results and limits: Comparison showed that naive, central memory and Treg TCRB repertoires appeared more similar among patients than among healthy donors.

Germline CDR1 reads SGHRS; CDR2 reads YFSETQ. The length of the CDR3 is 17 residues. Trimming removed 4 bases from V and 7 bases from J; junction bases left unmatched: 15. The study reverse transcribed the entire isolated RNA, so it sequenced expressed TCRB transcripts. Measured with immunoSEQ multiplex PCR; TCRdb has only the in-frame clones, and not every one. Among almost 350,000 clones listed, less than 10% were seen once. This clone was recorded a few times. Antigen specificity is unknown. Stem cell-like memory, regulatory, central memory and naive CD4+ cells were sorted via CD45RO/CCR7/CD25/CD127/CD95/CD27.

This receptor was identified in a young woman in good health. V usage is TRBV5-1 and J usage is TRBJ2-1, with TRBD2 matching 9 bases. Sequencing was done on a sample of central memory CD4+ T cells from blood. This CDR3 is CASSNNLPTSGFNEQFF. Written as DNA, the CDR3 is TGCGCCAGCAGCAACAACCTCCCGACTAGCGGTTTTAATGAGCAGTTCTTC.